This T cell receptor beta chain was obtained from a study of Ad26.COV2.S vaccination and SARS-CoV-2 variants. Looking at the study overall: The trial was COV1001 and the donor's arm was Ad26.COV2.S. Ad26.COV2.S shots went into the muscle once or twice, 56 days apart.

Produced via immunoSEQ multiplex PCR; TCRdb's table is partial and in-frame only. There are around 300,000 clones in the sample; roughly 91% occur only once, and about 4.6% lies in the top ten. Treatment noted: roughly 20 received Ad26.COV2.S at low or high dose, single or two shots; 5 received placebo; per-sample allocation not given. Each sample was drawn 63 days after the first injection (of vaccine or placebo). The vaccine delivered Wuhan-strain SARS-CoV-2 spike through an Ad26 vector. The CDR3 has 14 residues. V lost 6 bases and J lost 3, with 11 bases in between. Germline V gene sequence: CDR1 MNHEY, CDR2 SVGAGI.

This TCR was recovered from a person aged 18-65 years who received the Ad26.COV2.S COVID-19 vaccine or a placebo. This sample comprised peripheral blood, obtained in a trial of Ad26.COV2.S vaccine versus placebo. V and J are TRBV6-5 and TRBJ2-2; weak D call: TRBD1 (6 bases). The chain's CDR3 is CASRGRGYTGELFF. The CDR3 DNA follows: TGTGCCAGCAGAGGCAGGGGTTACACCGGGGAGCTGTTTTTT.